The sequence of this T cell receptor beta chain was determined in a study of cytomegalovirus exposure and HLA in healthy donors. As for the study in general: Falling in the Caucasian-associated ancestry cluster were about four fifths of 350 to 400 genotyped donors.

Primers: 60 Vbeta forward and 13 Jbeta reverse. TCRdb's copy holds only in-frame clones and misses some; the assay was immunoSEQ multiplex PCR. Among around 100,000 clones listed, roughly four fifths were seen once. The CDR3 is made up of 14 amino acids. Trimming took 3 bases from V and 4 from J; bases not matched to a gene: 4. Per germline, CDR1 GTSNPN and CDR2 SVGIG (reference sequence). Donors showed nominal health when sampled, although they likely had unrecorded immune exposures. The sequence derives from an older woman in good health and CMV-seropositive. The chain carries TRBV30 and TRBJ2-5, with 11 bases lining up with TRBD2. Sequenced input: PBMCs. CDR3 sequence (DNA): TGTGCCTGGAGCCTCGGACTAGCGGGAGAGACCCAGTACTTC. This codes for CAWSLGLAGETQYF.